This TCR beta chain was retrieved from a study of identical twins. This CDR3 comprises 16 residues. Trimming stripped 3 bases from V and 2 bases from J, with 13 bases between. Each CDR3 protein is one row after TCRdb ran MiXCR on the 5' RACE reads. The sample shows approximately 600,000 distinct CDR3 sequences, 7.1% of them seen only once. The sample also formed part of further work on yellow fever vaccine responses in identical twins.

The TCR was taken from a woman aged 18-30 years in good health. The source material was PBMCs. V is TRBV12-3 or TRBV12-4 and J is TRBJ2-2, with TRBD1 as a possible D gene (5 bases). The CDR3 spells CASSFMVGVNTGELFF. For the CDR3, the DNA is TGTGCCAGCAGTTTCATGGTAGGGGTAAACACCGGGGAGCTGTTTTTT.